The clone carrying this T cell receptor beta chain was seen only a few times. The sample is drawn from a study of blood T cell repertoires in COVID-19. At the level of the study: T cells, B-cell-depleted T cells, or PBMCs supplied cDNA or gDNA.

The repertoire was sequenced with immunoSEQ multiplex PCR; TCRdb's copy has only in-frame clones and lacks some. The data show 300,000 to 450,000 clones, more than 70% seen once. Germline CDR1 and CDR2: SGHTS and YDEGEE. V dropped 0 bases and J dropped 5 bases, with 11 bases sitting between them. This CDR3 has 14 residues. The source is a woman between 25 and 40 years old who had been exposed to COVID-19. The chain joins TRBV5-8 to TRBJ1-1; D possibly corresponds to TRBD1 (6 bases). Sequencing was done on a sample of PBMCs or T cells enriched from blood (not recorded which). The chain's CDR3 is CASSLGGRGTEAFF. The CDR3 coding sequence is TGTGCCAGCAGCTTGGGGGGGCGCGGGACTGAAGCTTTCTTT.